This TCR beta chain was captured by sequencing in a study of cytomegalovirus exposure and HLA in healthy donors. 60 Vbeta and 13 Jbeta primers were used in PCR. Clones were read by immunoSEQ multiplex PCR, and TCRdb kept only the in-frame ones, dropping some. The data hold 150,000 to 200,000 clones, with roughly 86% observed a single time. This clone appeared a single time. The antigen remains undetermined. General study points: Most likely, a cluster of highly shared sequence variants arose as a sequencing artifact.

CDR3 length: 16 amino acids. Germline values: CDR1 KGHSH, CDR2 LQKENI. V was clipped by 3 bases and J by 0 bases; unmatched bases: 2. The clonotype was recovered from a man aged 35-49 years in good health and CMV-seropositive. The sample consisted of PBMCs. V is TRBV18 and J is TRBJ1-2; TRBD1 aligns across 12 bases. CDR3 loop: CASSPGTGGTNYGYTF. CDR3 nucleotides: TGTGCCAGCTCACCCGGGACAGGGGGCACTAACTATGGCTACACCTTC.